The entry below gives a single T cell receptor (beta chain) sequence along with its context. Its antigen is undetermined. These data belong to a study of OX40 agonist ivuxolimab in advanced cancers. Study-level results: It was not determined which antigens were specifically recognized by the peripheral T cells that had undergone clonal expansion. There was clonal expansion of CD4+ and CD8+ blood T cells by week 6 at 0.1 to 3.0 mg/kg.

This CDR3 has 15 residues. Sequenced by immunoSEQ multiplex PCR; TCRdb stores in-frame clones only, minus some. The sample includes roughly 56,000 clones, roughly nine tenths of them seen just once. The chain combines TRBV21-1 with TRBJ1-1. TRBV21-1 is a known pseudogene. The sequence derives from an adult with an advanced solid tumor such as melanoma, head and neck, liver or kidney cancer. The sequences come from CD4+ or CD8+ T cells sorted from blood, collected in a trial of the OX40 agonist ivuxolimab. Written as DNA, the CDR3 is TGTGCCAGCAGCCTACACCTCACAATTCGCACTGAAGCTTTCTTT. It specifies CASSLHLTIRTEAFF.